This T cell receptor (beta chain) came from a study of blood T cell repertoires in COVID-19. The method was immunoSEQ multiplex PCR; TCRdb's version includes in-frame clones alone and lacks a portion of them. The table lists 90,000 to 110,000 clones, 75% to 90% of them singletons. This CDR3 contains 13 residues. Germline loops: CDR1 WSHSY, CDR2 SAAADI. V lost 3 bases to trimming and J lost 11 bases; unmatched junction nucleotides: 7. The receptor was isolated from a woman aged 60-75 years with acute or convalescent COVID-19. Sequencing used peripheral blood. The V gene is TRBV10-2, the J gene TRBJ1-1; the match to TRBD1 covers 9 bases. In nucleotides, the CDR3 is TGCGCCAGCAGTGATCCGGGACAGGGAACGGCTTTCTTT. Translating it yields CASSDPGQGTAFF.